This TCR beta chain was captured by sequencing in a study of T cell responses to AZD1222 COVID-19 vaccine. Study conclusions and caveats: Donors were largely white British and mainly female; clonal diversity was possibly underestimated.

Germline CDR1 and CDR2: SGHTA and FQGNSA. This CDR3 region has 15 residues. The germline V and J ends were trimmed by 3 bases and 6 bases, with 15 bases remaining between them. To note about this clone: The target antigen is unknown.

The repertoire was sequenced with immunoSEQ multiplex PCR; TCRdb's copy has only in-frame clones and lacks some. The table includes tens of thousands of clones, 80% to 90% detected once. This TCR came from an adult who received the AZD1222 COVID-19 vaccine. The sequencing here drew on peripheral blood, taken 28 days after the second AZD1222 dose. V usage is TRBV7-2 and J usage is TRBJ2-1; a weak D match, TRBD1 (7 bases). CDR3 bases: TGTGCCAGCAGCTTGGGCAGGGGGGCCGGCAATGAGCAGTTCTTC. Protein sequence: CASSLGRGAGNEQFF.